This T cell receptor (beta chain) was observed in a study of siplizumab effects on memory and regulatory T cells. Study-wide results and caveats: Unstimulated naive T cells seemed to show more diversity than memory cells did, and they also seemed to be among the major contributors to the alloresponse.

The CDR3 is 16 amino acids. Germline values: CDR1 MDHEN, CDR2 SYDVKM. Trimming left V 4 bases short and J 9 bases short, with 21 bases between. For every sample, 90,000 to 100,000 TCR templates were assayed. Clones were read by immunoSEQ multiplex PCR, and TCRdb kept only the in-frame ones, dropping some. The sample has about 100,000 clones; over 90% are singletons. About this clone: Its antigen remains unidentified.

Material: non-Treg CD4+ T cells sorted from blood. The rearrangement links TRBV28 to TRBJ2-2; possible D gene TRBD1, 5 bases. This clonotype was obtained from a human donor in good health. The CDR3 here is CASSSTDTLLFRELFF. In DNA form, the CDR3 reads TGTGCCAGCAGTTCAACGGACACCCTGTTATTCCGGGAGCTGTTTTTT.